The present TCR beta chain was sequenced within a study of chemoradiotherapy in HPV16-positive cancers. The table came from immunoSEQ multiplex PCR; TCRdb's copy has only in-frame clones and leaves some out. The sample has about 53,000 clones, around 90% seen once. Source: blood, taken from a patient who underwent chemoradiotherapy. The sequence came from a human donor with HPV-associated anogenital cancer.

CDR3 protein: CASSSTGTWGETQYF. The CDR3 region has the DNA TGTGCCAGCAGCTCGACAGGGACCTGGGGAGAGACCCAGTACTTC. The V gene is TRBV7-2, the J gene TRBJ2-5, with TRBD1 matching over 7 bases. Per the germline V gene, CDR1 is SGHTA and CDR2 is FQGNSA. Trimming removed 4 bases from V and 4 bases from J; junction bases left unmatched: 9. The CDR3 has 15 amino acids.